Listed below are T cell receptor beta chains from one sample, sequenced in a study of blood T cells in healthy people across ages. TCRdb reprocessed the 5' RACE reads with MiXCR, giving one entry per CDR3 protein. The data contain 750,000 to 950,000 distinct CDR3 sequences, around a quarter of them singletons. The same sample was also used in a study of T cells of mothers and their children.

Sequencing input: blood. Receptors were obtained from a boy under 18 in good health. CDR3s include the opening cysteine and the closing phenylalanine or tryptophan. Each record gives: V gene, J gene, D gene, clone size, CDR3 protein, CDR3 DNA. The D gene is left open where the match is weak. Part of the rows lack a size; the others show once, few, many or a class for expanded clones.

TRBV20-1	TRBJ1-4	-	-	CSAFRSTNEKLFF	TGCAGTGCTTTCAGGTCCACTAATGAAAAACTGTTTTTT
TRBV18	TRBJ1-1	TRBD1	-	CASSPLGEGANTEAFF	TGTGCCAGCTCACCACTGGGCGAGGGGGCTAACACTGAAGCTTTCTTT
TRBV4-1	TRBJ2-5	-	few	CASSRNSQETQYF	TGCGCCAGCAGCCGAAACAGTCAAGAGACCCAGTACTTC
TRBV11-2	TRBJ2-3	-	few	CASSRGDPAWGTDTQYF	TGTGCCAGCAGCCGAGGGGACCCAGCCTGGGGTACAGATACGCAGTATTTT
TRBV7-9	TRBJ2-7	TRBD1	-	CASSQDRDNEQYF	TGTGCCAGCAGTCAGGACAGGGACAACGAGCAGTACTTC
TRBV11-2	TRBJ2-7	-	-	CASSLVRQEGSEQYF	TGTGCCAGCAGCTTAGTCCGTCAGGAGGGCAGCGAGCAGTACTTC
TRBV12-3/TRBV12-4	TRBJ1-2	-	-	CASTLREGYTF	TGTGCCAGCACCCTCAGAGAGGGCTACACCTTC
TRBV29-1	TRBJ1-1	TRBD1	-	CSVGGGTAAFTEAFF	TGCAGCGTTGGGGGGGGGACAGCGGCGTTCACTGAAGCTTTCTTT
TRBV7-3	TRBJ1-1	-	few	CASSTGGADTEAFF	TGTGCCAGCAGTACGGGGGGCGCGGACACTGAAGCTTTCTTT
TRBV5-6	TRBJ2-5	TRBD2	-	CASSRTGLAGGETQYF	TGTGCCAGCAGCCGGACGGGACTAGCGGGAGGGGAGACCCAGTACTTC
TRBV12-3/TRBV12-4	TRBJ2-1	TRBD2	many	CASSLGGGWFF	TGTGCCAGCAGTTTGGGCGGGGGTTGGTTCTTC
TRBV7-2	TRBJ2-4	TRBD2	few	CASSSLAGESIQYF	TGTGCCAGCAGTTCTCTGGCGGGGGAGAGCATTCAGTACTTC
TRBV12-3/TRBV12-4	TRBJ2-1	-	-	CASSSSHRVSSYNEQFF	TGTGCCAGCAGTTCCTCACACAGGGTGAGCTCCTACAATGAGCAGTTCTTC